The source of this T cell receptor (beta chain) is a study of control samples from healthy donors and cancer patients. The data were produced by immunoSEQ multiplex PCR, yet TCRdb's version contains in-frame clones alone and is incomplete. This table holds roughly 88,000 clones, approximately 93% found once. This CDR3 region has 16 residues. Germline lookup yields CDR1 MDHEN and CDR2 SYDVKM. The ends lost 7 bases at V and 2 bases at J; junction bases unmatched: 8. The specimen was blood. This rearrangement joins TRBV28 to TRBJ2-5; TRBD2 matches 12 bases. This sequence originates from a woman aged 30 to 39 in good health. The CDR3 loop reads CASTTWTSGDQETQYF. CDR3 nucleotides: TGTGCCAGCACCACCTGGACTAGCGGGGATCAAGAGACCCAGTACTTC.